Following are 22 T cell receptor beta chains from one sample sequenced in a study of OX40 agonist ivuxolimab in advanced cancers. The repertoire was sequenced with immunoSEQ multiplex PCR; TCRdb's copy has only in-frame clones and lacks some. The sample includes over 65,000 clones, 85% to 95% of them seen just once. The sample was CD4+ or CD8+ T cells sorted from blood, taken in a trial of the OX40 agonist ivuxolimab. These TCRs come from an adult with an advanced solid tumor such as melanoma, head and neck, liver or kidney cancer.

The CDR3 region is CAISESIAFAYNEQFF. The CDR3 nucleotides are TGTGCCATCAGTGAGTCGATAGCCTTCGCCTACAATGAGCAGTTCTTC. This chain connects TRBV10-3 to TRBJ2-1, with D hard to call. Trimming cost V 0 bases and J 2 bases, with 11 bases left between them. Germline CDR1 reads ENHRY; CDR2 reads SYGVKD. The CDR3 has 16 residues.

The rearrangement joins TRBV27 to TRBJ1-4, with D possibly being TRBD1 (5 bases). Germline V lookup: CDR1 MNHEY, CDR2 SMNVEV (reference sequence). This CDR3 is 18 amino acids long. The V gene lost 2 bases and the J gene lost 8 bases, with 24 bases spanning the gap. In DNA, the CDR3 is TGTGCCAGCAGTTTACAGATAGCCGGACACTCCAAACGGGAAAAACTGTTTTTT. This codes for CASSLQIAGHSKREKLFF.

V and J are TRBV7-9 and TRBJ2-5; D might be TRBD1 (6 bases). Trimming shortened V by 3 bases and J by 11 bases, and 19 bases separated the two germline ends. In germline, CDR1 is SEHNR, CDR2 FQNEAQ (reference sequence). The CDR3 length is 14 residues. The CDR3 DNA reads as TGTGCCAGCAGCTTTAGTACAGGGATTACGGTGCAGTACTTC. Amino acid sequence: CASSFSTGITVQYF.

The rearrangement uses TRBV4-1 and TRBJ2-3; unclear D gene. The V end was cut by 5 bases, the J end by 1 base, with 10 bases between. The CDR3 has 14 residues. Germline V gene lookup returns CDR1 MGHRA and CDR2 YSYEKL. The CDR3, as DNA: TGCGCCAGCAGCTCTACTGGGGGCACAGATACGCAGTATTTT. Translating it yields CASSSTGGTDTQYF.

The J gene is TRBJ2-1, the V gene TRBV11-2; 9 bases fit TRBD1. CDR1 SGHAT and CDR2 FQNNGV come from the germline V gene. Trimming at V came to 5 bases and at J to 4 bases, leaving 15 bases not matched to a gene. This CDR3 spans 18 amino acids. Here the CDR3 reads CASSLNPGTGLTYNEQFF. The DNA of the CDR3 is TGTGCCAGCAGCCTGAATCCCGGGACAGGGTTAACATACAATGAGCAGTTCTTC. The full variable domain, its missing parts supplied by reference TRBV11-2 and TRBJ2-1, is EAGVAQSPRYKIIEKRQSVAFWCNPISGHATLYWYQQILGQGPKLLIQFQNNGVVDDSQLPKDRFSAERLKGVDSTLKIQPAKLEDSAVYLCASSLNPGTGLTYNEQFFGPGTRLTVL.

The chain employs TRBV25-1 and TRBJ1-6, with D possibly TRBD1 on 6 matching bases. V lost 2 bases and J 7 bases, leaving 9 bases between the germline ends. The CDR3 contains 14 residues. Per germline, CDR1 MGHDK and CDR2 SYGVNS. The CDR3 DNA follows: TGTGCCAGCAGTGAAGGAGGACAGAATTCACCCCTCCACTTT. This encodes CASSEGGQNSPLHF.

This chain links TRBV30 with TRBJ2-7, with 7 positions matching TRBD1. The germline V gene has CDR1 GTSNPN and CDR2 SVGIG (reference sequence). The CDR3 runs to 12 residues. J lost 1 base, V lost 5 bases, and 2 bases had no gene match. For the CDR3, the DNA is TGTGCCTGGGGGGGACAGTCCTACGAGCAGTACTTC. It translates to CAWGGQSYEQYF.

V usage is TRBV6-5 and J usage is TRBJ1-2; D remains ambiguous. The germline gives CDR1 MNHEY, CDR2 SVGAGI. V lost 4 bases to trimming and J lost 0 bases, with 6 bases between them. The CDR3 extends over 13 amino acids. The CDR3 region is CASSSTANYGYTF. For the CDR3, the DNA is TGTGCCAGCAGTTCCACAGCTAACTATGGCTACACCTTC.

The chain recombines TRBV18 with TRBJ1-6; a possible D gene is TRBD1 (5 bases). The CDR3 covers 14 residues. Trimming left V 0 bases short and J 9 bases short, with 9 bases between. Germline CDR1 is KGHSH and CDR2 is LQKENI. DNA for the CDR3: TGTGCCAGCTCACCACCAGGGGAGGGTTCACCCCTCCACTTT. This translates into CASSPPGEGSPLHF.

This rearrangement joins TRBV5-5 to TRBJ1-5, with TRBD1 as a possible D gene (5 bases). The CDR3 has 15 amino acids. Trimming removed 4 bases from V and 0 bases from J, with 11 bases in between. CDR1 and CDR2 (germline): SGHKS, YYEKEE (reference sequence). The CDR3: CASSPDISSNQPQHF. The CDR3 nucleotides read TGTGCCAGCAGCCCGGACATTAGTAGCAATCAGCCCCAGCATTTT.

CDR3 sequence reads: CATSRGIQGASTYGYTF. CDR3 nucleotides: TGTGCCACCAGCAGAGGGATACAGGGGGCTTCTACCTATGGCTACACCTTC. V usage is TRBV15 and J usage is TRBJ1-2, with 9 bases aligning to TRBD1. This CDR3 is 17 amino acids long. V lost 1 base and J lost 4; bases outside the gene matches: 10. Per germline, CDR1 LNHNV and CDR2 YYDKDF (reference sequence).

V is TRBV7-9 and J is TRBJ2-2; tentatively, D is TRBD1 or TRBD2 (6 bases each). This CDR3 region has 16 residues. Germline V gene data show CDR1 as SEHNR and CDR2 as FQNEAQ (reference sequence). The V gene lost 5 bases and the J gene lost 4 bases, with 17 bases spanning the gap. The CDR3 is CASSPPRGLSTGELFF. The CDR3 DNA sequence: TGTGCCAGCAGCCCCCCCCGGGGGCTTAGCACCGGGGAGCTGTTTTTT.

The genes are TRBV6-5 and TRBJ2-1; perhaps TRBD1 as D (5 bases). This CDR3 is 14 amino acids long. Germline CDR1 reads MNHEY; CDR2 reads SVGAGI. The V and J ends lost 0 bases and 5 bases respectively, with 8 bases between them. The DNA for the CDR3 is TGTGCCAGCAGTTACTCGGCAGGGCACAATGAGCAGTTCTTC. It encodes CASSYSAGHNEQFF.

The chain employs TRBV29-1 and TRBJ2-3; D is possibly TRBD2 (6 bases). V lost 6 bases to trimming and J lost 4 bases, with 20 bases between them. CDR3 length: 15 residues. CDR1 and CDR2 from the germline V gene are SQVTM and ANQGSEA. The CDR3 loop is CSVSFTSSFADTQYF. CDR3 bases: TGCAGCGTCTCCTTCACTAGCAGTTTCGCAGATACGCAGTATTTT.

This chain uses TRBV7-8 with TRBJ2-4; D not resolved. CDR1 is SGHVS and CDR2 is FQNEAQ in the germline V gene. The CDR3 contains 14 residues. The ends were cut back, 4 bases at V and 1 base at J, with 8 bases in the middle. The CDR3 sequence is CASSSVVAKNIQYF. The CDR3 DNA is TGTGCCAGCAGCTCGGTAGTTGCCAAAAACATTCAGTACTTC.

CDR3 nucleotides: TGCGCCAGCAGCTGGGCGGATTCCTACGAGCAGTACTTC. It encodes CASSWADSYEQYF. The rearrangement links TRBV5-1 to TRBJ2-7; the D is unclear. The CDR3 sequence is 13 residues long. Trimming left V 3 bases short and J 1 base short, with 8 bases between. The germline CDR1 and CDR2 sequences are SGHRS and YFSETQ.

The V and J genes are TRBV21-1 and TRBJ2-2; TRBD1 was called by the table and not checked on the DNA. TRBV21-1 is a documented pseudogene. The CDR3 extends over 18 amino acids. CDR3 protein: CASSTLIRDRANTGELFF. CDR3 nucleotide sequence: TGTGCCAGCAGCACTTTAATCCGGGACAGGGCGAACACCGGGGAGCTGTTTTTT.

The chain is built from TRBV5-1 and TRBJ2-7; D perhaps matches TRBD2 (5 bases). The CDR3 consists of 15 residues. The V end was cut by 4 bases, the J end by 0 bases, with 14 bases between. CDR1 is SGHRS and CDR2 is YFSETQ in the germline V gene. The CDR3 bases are TGCGCCAGCAGCGTTGTCACGGGGAGCTCCTACGAGCAGTACTTC. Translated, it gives CASSVVTGSSYEQYF.

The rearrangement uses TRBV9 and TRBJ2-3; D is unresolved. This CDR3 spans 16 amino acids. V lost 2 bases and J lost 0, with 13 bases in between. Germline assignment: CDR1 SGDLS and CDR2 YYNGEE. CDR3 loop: CASSVALGSSTDTQYF. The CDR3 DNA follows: TGTGCCAGCAGCGTGGCACTGGGAAGTAGCACAGATACGCAGTATTTT. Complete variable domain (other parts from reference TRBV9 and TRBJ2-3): DSGVTQTPKHLITATGQRVTLRCSPRSGDLSVYWYQQSLDQGLQFLIQYYNGEERAKGNILERFSAQQFPDLHSELNLSSLELGDSALYFCASSVALGSSTDTQYFGPGTRLTVL.

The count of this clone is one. CDR3 DNA: TGTGCCAGCGGGAGCTACAATGAGCAGTTCTTC. Translated: CASGSYNEQFF. This chain connects TRBV27 to TRBJ2-1, with a weak D call TRBD2 (5 bases). Germline-derived CDR1 and CDR2 are MNHEY and SMNVEV (reference sequence). V lost 8 bases and J 3 bases, leaving 5 bases between the germline ends. This CDR3 contains 11 residues.

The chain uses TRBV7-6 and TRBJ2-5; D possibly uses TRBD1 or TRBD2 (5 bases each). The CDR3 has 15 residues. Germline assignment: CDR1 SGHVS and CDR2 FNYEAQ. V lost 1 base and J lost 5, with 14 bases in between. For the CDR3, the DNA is TGTGCCAGCAGCTTAGAATTGGGACCCACCGAGACCCAGTACTTC. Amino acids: CASSLELGPTETQYF.

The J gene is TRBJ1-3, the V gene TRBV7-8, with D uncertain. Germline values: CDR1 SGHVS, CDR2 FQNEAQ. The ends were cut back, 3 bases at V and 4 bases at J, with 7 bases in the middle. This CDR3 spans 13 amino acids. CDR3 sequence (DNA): TGTGCCAGCAGCTTCGGTGAGGGAAACACCATATATTTT. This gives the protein CASSFGEGNTIYF.